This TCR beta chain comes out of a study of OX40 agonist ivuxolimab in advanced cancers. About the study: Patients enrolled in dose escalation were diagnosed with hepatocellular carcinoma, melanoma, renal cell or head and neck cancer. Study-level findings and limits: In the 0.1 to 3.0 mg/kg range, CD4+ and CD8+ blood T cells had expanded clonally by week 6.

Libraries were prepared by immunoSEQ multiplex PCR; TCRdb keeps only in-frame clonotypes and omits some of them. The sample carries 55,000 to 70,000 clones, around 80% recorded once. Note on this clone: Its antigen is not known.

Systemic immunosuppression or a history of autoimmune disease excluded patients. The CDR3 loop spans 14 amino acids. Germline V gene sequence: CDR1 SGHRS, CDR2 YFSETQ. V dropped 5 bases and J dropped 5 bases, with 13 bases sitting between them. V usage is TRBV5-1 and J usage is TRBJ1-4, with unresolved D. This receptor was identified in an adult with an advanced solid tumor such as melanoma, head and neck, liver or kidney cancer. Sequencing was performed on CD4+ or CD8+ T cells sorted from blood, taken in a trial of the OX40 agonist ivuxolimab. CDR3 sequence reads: CASRSNSGNEKLFF. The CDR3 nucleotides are TGCGCCAGCAGGTCTAATTCCGGCAATGAAAAACTGTTTTTT.